This T cell receptor beta chain was identified in a study of T cells after yellow fever vaccination. Broader study findings: It was the secondary response that reached its peak faster, day 5 versus 15, but it was weaker. CD4 and CD8 compartments shared a small share of clonotypes, likely from convergent recombination.

This clonotype was counted between two and nine times. Its specificity is unknown. A 5'RACE template-switching step, the method used to make TCR cDNA, added a universal primer site and UMIs. Each CDR3 protein gets one entry after TCRdb re-called the 5' RACE reads with MiXCR. The sample includes just over 300,000 distinct CDR3 sequences, roughly 4% of them seen just once. Germline V gives CDR1 MNHNY, CDR2 SVGAGI (reference sequence). The ends lost 6 bases at V and 1 base at J; junction bases unmatched: 5. This CDR3 is built from 14 residues. The clonotype was recovered from a young man who received the YFV17D yellow fever vaccine. The specimen was PBMCs, collected on the day of the yellow fever booster vaccination. This chain links TRBV6-6 with TRBJ2-7, with 8 bases identical to TRBD1. CDR3 sequence (DNA): TGTGCCAGCAGAGAAAGACAGGGGTCCTACGAGCAGTACTTC. Its translation is CASRERQGSYEQYF.